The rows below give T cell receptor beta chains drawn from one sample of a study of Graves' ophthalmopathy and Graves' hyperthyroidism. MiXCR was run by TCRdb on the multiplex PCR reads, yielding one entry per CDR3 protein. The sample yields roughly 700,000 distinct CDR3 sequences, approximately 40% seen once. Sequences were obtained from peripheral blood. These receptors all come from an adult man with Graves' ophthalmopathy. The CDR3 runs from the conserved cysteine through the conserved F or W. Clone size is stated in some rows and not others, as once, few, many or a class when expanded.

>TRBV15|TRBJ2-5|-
CATSRDIAPQETQYF
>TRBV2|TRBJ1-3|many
CASRLRGGRSGNTIYF
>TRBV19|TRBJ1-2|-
CASSLPGQGSNYGYTF
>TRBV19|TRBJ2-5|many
CASSMGRQETQYF
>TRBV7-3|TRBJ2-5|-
CASSLGVGGRLETQYF
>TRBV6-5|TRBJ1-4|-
CAISETEKLFF
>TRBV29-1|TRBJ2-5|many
CSAWKGQETQYF
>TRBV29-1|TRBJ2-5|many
CSVEVGGAKTQYF
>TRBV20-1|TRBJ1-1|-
CSASPHFGNTEAFF
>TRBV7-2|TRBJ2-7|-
CASSVQTGTGGYEQYF
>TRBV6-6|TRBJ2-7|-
CASSGVGTGGYEQYF
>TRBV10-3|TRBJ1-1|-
CASSYLLTAFF
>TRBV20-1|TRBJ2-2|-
CSARDRLAVNTGELFF
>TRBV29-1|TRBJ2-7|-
CSVGLIGTPVGEQYF
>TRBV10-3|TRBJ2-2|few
CAISERHGAGGELFF
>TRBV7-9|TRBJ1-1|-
CASSPQKGTAFF
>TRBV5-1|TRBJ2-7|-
CASSWAVSYEQYF
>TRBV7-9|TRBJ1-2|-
CASSREGASYGYTF
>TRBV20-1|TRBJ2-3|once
CSIDRGQTDTQYF
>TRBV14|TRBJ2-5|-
CASSQGAMGFQETQYF
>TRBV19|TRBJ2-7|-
CASSLAADRSYEQYF